The 15 T cell receptor beta chains in this list originate from one sample, sequenced in a study of T cell repertoires in cytomegalovirus infection. One entry per CDR3 protein results from TCRdb running MiXCR on the reads. Altogether about 740,000 distinct CDR3 sequences are present, 35% to 45% being singletons, with the ten largest covering more than 2.5%. The sequencing input was PBMCs. Receptor source: a human donor in good health (CMV status not recorded). Some clones in this sample may be carry-over from other donors' samples.

This clonotype was counted at least ten times. This chain uses TRBV28 with TRBJ2-2; D may be TRBD1 (6 bases). CDR1 is MDHEN, CDR2 SYDVKM, per germline. V lost 6 bases and J lost 2, with 10 bases in between. The CDR3 loop spans 14 amino acids. The CDR3: CASSLRGNTGELFF. As DNA, the CDR3 is TGTGCCAGCAGCCTCAGGGGAAACACCGGGGAGCTGTTTTTT. Variable domain in full (rest from reference TRBV28 and TRBJ2-2): DVKVTQSSRYLVKRTGEKVFLECVQDMDHENMFWYRQDPGLGLRLIYFSYDVKMKEKGDIPEGYSVSREKKERFSLILESASTNQTSMYLCASSLRGNTGELFFGEGSRLTVL.

This clonotype was seen a few times. The chain joins TRBV28 to TRBJ2-2, with 8 bases lining up with TRBD1. Unmatched junction bases numbered 13, after V lost 8 bases and J lost 5 bases. The CDR3 has 16 residues. Germline CDR1 and CDR2: MDHEN and SYDVKM. The CDR3 DNA reads TGTGCCAGCCTCCAAAAAACAGGGGGGAGGACCGGGGAGCTGTTTTTT. Protein product: CASLQKTGGRTGELFF.

This chain joins TRBV6-6 and TRBJ2-4; TRBD2 matches at 8 bases. The CDR3 sequence is 18 residues long. Germline CDR1 MNHNY, CDR2 SVGAGI (reference sequence). V lost 5 bases and J lost 0; bases outside the gene matches: 12. DNA for the CDR3: TGTGCCAGCAGTCCGGGGGGGCTGGGACATCAAGCCAAAAACATTCAGTACTTC. It yields the protein CASSPGGLGHQAKNIQYF.

The table lists this clonotype with many counts. This rearrangement joins TRBV7-2 to TRBJ2-7, with 8 bases matching TRBD1. The J segment lost 5 bases and the V segment lost 3 bases, leaving 3 bases of the junction unmatched. This CDR3 is built from 13 residues. The germline V gene encodes CDR1 SGHTA and CDR2 FQGNSA. CDR3 coding DNA: TGTGCCAGCAGCTTGGTGGACAGGGACGAGCAGTACTTC. The encoded protein is CASSLVDRDEQYF. The variable domain in full, with the rest retrieved from reference TRBV7-2 and TRBJ2-7, is GAGVSQSPSNKVTEKGKDVELRCDPISGHTALYWYRQSLGQGLEFLIYFQGNSAPDKSGLPSDRFSAERTGGSVSTLTIQRTQQEDSAVYLCASSLVDRDEQYFGPGTRLTVT.

V gene TRBV28 combines with J gene TRBJ1-3; possible D gene TRBD1, 6 bases. The germline V gene encodes CDR1 MDHEN and CDR2 SYDVKM. The CDR3 totals 15 residues. Between the trimmed V and J ends, which lost 6 bases and 4 bases, there was a span of 16 bases. The CDR3 nucleotides are TGTGCCAGCAGCGCCCAGGGGAATTCAGGAAACACCATATATTTT. Protein: CASSAQGNSGNTIYF.

A word on this clonotype: A much bigger clone sits one base away, suggesting this may be a read error. The CDR3 ends on some other residue instead of the conserved phenylalanine or tryptophan, so this is likely a read error. The CDR3 loop reads CASSQGQVGEQYL. For the CDR3, the DNA is TGTGCCAGCAGCCAGGGACAGGTCGGCGAGCAGTACTTA. The chain links TRBV7-2 to TRBJ2-7; TRBD1 matches 8 bases. Germline CDR1 and CDR2: SGHTA and FQGNSA. J gave up 6 bases and V 5 bases, and 6 bases lay outside the gene matches. CDR3 length equals 13 residues.

The chain uses TRBV20-1 and TRBJ2-7, with TRBD2 matching 7 bases. V trimming: 4 bases; J trimming: 0 bases; junction bases outside the gene matches: 6. Germline values: CDR1 DFQATT, CDR2 SNEGSKA (reference sequence). The CDR3 totals 14 residues. The CDR3 region has the DNA TGCAGTGCTAAAGGGCTAGCGGCCTCCTACGAGCAGTACTTC. It encodes CSAKGLAASYEQYF.

The chain uses TRBV20-1 and TRBJ1-2, with unresolved D. V lost 8 bases and J lost 4, with 14 bases in between. Germline CDR1 is DFQATT and CDR2 is SNEGSKA (reference sequence). This CDR3 has 12 amino acids. The CDR3 region is CSTGAGAYGYTF. In DNA, the CDR3 is TGCAGTACCGGTGCGGGTGCCTATGGCTACACCTTC.

V and J are TRBV19 and TRBJ2-1; 12 bases are a match to TRBD2. CDR1 and CDR2 (germline): LNHDA, SQIVND (reference sequence). The V and J ends lost 1 base and 4 bases, in that order; junction bases with no gene match: 5. The CDR3 contains 17 residues. The DNA for the CDR3 is TGTGCCAGTAGTATAGTGGCTAGCGGGGGGGCATACAATGAGCAGTTCTTC. Protein sequence: CASSIVASGGAYNEQFF.

Ten or more counts support this clonotype. The chain uses TRBV7-6 and TRBJ2-2; TRBD2 might be the D (5 bases). V was trimmed by 3 bases and J by 5 bases, leaving 10 bases between them. There are 14 residues in the CDR3. The germline CDR1 and CDR2 sequences are SGHVS and FNYEAQ. CDR3 coding DNA: TGTGCCAGCAGCTTCGGGGAAGGGACCGGGGAGCTGTTTTTT. It specifies CASSFGEGTGELFF.

The chain has TRBV28 and TRBJ2-2; a weak D match, TRBD2 (5 bases). V gave up 2 bases and J gave up 1 base, with 11 bases separating them. Per germline, CDR1 MDHEN and CDR2 SYDVKM. The CDR3 covers 16 residues. CDR3 nucleotides: TGTGCCAGCAGTTTAGAGGGCACCCTGAACACCGGGGAGCTGTTTTTT. Amino acids: CASSLEGTLNTGELFF.

This chain links TRBV27 with TRBJ1-4; D ambiguous. Trimming shortened V by 6 bases and J by 1 base, and 9 bases separated the two germline ends. Germline lookup yields CDR1 MNHEY and CDR2 SMNVEV (reference sequence). There are 14 residues in the CDR3. The chain's CDR3 is CASRRSQTNEKLFF. In nucleotides, the CDR3 is TGTGCCAGCAGGAGGTCCCAAACTAATGAAAAACTGTTTTTT.

This clonotype was seen ten or more times. J is TRBJ1-1 and V is TRBV12-3 or TRBV12-4, with D hard to call. V lost 2 bases and J lost 1, with 8 bases in between. The CDR3 has 14 amino acids. CDR3 coding DNA: TGTGCCAGCAGTTTATTAGGGAGGAACACTGAAGCTTTCTTT. This gives the protein CASSLLGRNTEAFF.

This clonotype occurred a few times. The chain is built from TRBV6-2 or TRBV6-3 and TRBJ1-3; D is unclear. The CDR3 is 12 amino acids. V was pared by 8 bases and J by 5 bases, with 10 bases between. Germline V gene data show CDR1 as MNHEY and CDR2 as SVGEGT. CDR3 loop: CASGNKRNTIYF. CDR3 nucleotide sequence: TGTGCCAGCGGGAACAAGCGAAACACCATATATTTT.

This clonotype was counted a few times. The chain recombines TRBV12-3 or TRBV12-4 with TRBJ1-5; unclear D gene. The ends were cut back, 3 bases at V and 10 bases at J, with 13 bases in the middle. This CDR3 is built from 13 residues. Here the CDR3 DNA reads TGTGCCAGCAGTTTTCTGAAGGGCGGCCCCCAGCATTTT. This codes for CASSFLKGGPQHF.